Shown below are 20 T cell receptor beta chains from a single sample sequenced in a study of Graves' ophthalmopathy and Graves' hyperthyroidism. TCR beta CDR3 amplification used RNA transcripts. Following a first-round RT-PCR that used HTBI primers, a second-round multiplex PCR was carried out. One entry per CDR3 protein results from TCRdb running MiXCR on the multiplex PCR reads. There are about 210,000 distinct CDR3 sequences in the sample; 25% to 35% occur only once, and approximately 8.2% lies in the top ten. Sequencing was done on a sample of peripheral blood. Receptors were obtained from a man aged 45-60 years with Graves' ophthalmopathy.

This clonotype was recorded a few times. This sequence joins TRBV12-3 or TRBV12-4 and TRBJ2-7; possibly TRBD1 for D (6 bases). The CDR3 loop spans 17 amino acids. V lost 5 bases and J lost 1, with 21 bases in between. The DNA for the CDR3 is TGTGCCAGCAGTCGCGCAACCGGACAGTTGACTTCCTACGAGCAGTACTTC. Translating gives CASSRATGQLTSYEQYF.

This clonotype was seen at least ten times. This CDR3 reads CASSLGGVWDEQYF. CDR3 DNA sequence: TGTGCCAGCAGCTTAGGCGGTGTGTGGGACGAGCAGTACTTC. The genes are TRBV7-9 and TRBJ2-7; no reliable D call. V dropped 1 base and J dropped 5 bases, with 12 bases sitting between them. Per the germline V gene, CDR1 is SEHNR and CDR2 is FQNEAQ (reference sequence). The CDR3 consists of 14 residues. Combining the CDR3 with reference TRBV7-9 and TRBJ2-7 gives the whole variable domain DTGVSQNPRHKITKRGQNVTFRCDPISEHNRLYWYRQTLGQGPEFLTYFQNEAQLEKSRLLSDRFSAERPKGSFSTLEIQRTEQGDSAMYLCASSLGGVWDEQYFGPGTRLTVT.

About this clonotype: A much larger clonotype is one base distant, so this may be a read error. The chain couples TRBV10-1 to TRBJ1-1; tentative D call: TRBD1 (6 bases). The CDR3 is 15 amino acids. V lost 5 bases, J lost 3 bases, and 16 bases lay in between. Germline V gene lookup returns CDR1 WNHNN and CDR2 SYGVQD (reference sequence). The CDR3 spells CASSSSAGADTEAFF. Written as DNA, the CDR3 is TGCGCCAGCAGTAGCTCGGCGGGGGCGGACACTGAAGCTTTCTTT.

This clonotype was observed a handful of times. The rearrangement links TRBV3-1 to TRBJ2-7, with 8 bases aligning to TRBD1. Germline V CDR1 and CDR2: LGHDT, YNNKEL (reference sequence). V lost 5 bases and J lost 1; bases outside the gene matches: 10. The CDR3 has 16 amino acids. The CDR3 DNA reads TGTGCCAGCAGCTACGCACCCGGGACAGGATCCTACGAGCAGTACTTC. Translating it yields CASSYAPGTGSYEQYF.

This chain joins TRBV6-1 and TRBJ1-1; unclear D gene. V shed 7 bases and J shed 0 bases, with 6 bases lying between them. The CDR3 covers 12 residues. Germline assignment: CDR1 MNHNS and CDR2 SASEGT. CDR3 in DNA: TGTGCCAGCAACAACATGAACACTGAAGCTTTCTTT. Protein product: CASNNMNTEAFF.

This clonotype appeared many times. The V call is TRBV11-2, the J call TRBJ1-1; weak D call: TRBD1 (6 bases). V lost 5 bases and J 1 base, leaving 17 bases between the germline ends. This CDR3 has 16 residues. Germline V gene sequence: CDR1 SGHAT, CDR2 FQNNGV. This CDR3 reads CASSRTVLRGNTEAFF. The CDR3 DNA reads as TGTGCCAGCAGCCGGACAGTCTTACGGGGGAACACTGAAGCTTTCTTT.

This clonotype was recorded many times. Possible read error: a much larger clone is one base away. V and J are TRBV13 and TRBJ1-1; TRBD1 agrees at 8 bases. The CDR3 covers 13 residues. Germline CDR1 and CDR2: PRHDT and FYEKMQ (reference sequence). V shed 5 bases and J 4 bases; nucleotides not matched to a gene: 3. CDR3: CASSETGVTEAFF. CDR3 nucleotide sequence: TGTGCCAGCAGCGAGACAGGGGTCACTGAAGCTTTCTTT. Full variable domain (outside the CDR3, taken from reference TRBV13 and TRBJ1-1): AAGVIQSPRHLIKEKRETATLKCYPIPRHDTVYWYQQGPGQDPQFLISFYEKMQSDKGSIPDRFSAQQFSDYHSELNMSSLELGDSALYFCASSETGVTEAFFGQGTRLTVV.

This clonotype appeared many times. The J gene is TRBJ2-7, the V gene TRBV27; D might be TRBD2 (5 bases). Germline CDR1 is MNHEY and CDR2 is SMNVEV (reference sequence). V lost 8 bases, J lost 1 base, and 21 bases lay in between. The CDR3 extends over 16 amino acids. The CDR3 nucleotides are TGTGCCAGCTCCCCCGCGGCCGGGGATATGTCCTACGAGCAGTACTTC. Translating it yields CASSPAAGDMSYEQYF.

This clonotype was observed many times. V usage is TRBV19 and J usage is TRBJ2-7, with D possibly matching TRBD2 (5 bases). V shed 1 base and J shed 4 bases, with 11 bases lying between them. The CDR3 is 14 residues long. Per germline, CDR1 LNHDA and CDR2 SQIVND (reference sequence). Written as DNA, the CDR3 is TGTGCCAGTAGTATAGCAGCGGCAGAGTACGAGCAGTACTTC. Its translation is CASSIAAAEYEQYF. Based on the CDR3 plus reference TRBV19 and TRBJ2-7, the full variable domain is DGGITQSPKYLFRKEGQNVTLSCEQNLNHDAMYWYRQDPGQGLRLIYYSQIVNDFQKGDIAEGYSVSREKKESFPLTVTSAQKNPTAFYLCASSIAAAEYEQYFGPGTRLTVT.

This clonotype was recorded many times. CDR3 protein: CSASGQGLTSGGGTQYF. The CDR3 DNA reads as TGCAGTGCTAGCGGGCAGGGGCTCACTAGTGGAGGCGGGACCCAGTACTTC. The chain links TRBV20-1 to TRBJ2-5, with D maybe TRBD1 (6 bases). Germline-derived CDR1 and CDR2 are DFQATT and SNEGSKA (reference sequence). V lost 3 bases to trimming and J lost 7 bases, with 27 bases between them. The length of the CDR3 is 17 residues.

This clonotype was seen more than once but under ten times. This chain links TRBV6-2 or TRBV6-3 with TRBJ2-7; 7 nucleotides align to TRBD2. After removal of 6 bases from V and 0 bases from J, the junction contained 14 bases not matched to a gene. Germline values: CDR1 MNHEY, CDR2 SVGEGT. CDR3 length equals 17 residues. CDR3 amino acids: CASSRGPSGAGSYEQYF. The CDR3 coding sequence is TGTGCCAGCAGCCGAGGACCGAGCGGGGCGGGCTCCTACGAGCAGTACTTC.

The chain has TRBV6-2 or TRBV6-3 and TRBJ1-1; unclear D gene. CDR1 is MNHEY, CDR2 SVGEGT, per germline. CDR3 length: 14 residues. Trimming took off 8 bases at V and 0 bases at J, with 13 bases between the two ends. The CDR3 nucleotides are TGTGCCAGCGGCCAGGATGCGGTGAACACTGAAGCTTTCTTT. This translates into CASGQDAVNTEAFF.

The chain has TRBV6-2 or TRBV6-3 and TRBJ1-1; D uncertain. The CDR3 has 15 residues. In germline, CDR1 is MNHEY, CDR2 SVGEGT. V lost 2 bases to trimming and J lost 0 bases, with 10 bases between them. The CDR3 is CASSYDGVVNTEAFF. For the CDR3, the DNA is TGTGCCAGCAGTTACGACGGGGTGGTGAACACTGAAGCTTTCTTT.

This chain connects TRBV6-2 or TRBV6-3 to TRBJ2-7, with D uncertain. This CDR3 is 12 amino acids long. Trimming stripped 5 bases from V and 9 bases from J, with 14 bases between. The V gene's germline CDR1 is MNHEY and CDR2 SVGEGT. CDR3 nucleotides: TGTGCCAGCAGTGATCCGGGTCAATGGCAGTACTTC. Translated, it gives CASSDPGQWQYF.

This clonotype has ten or more counts. The CDR3 loop reads CASSQPTGFANTGELFF. Here the CDR3 DNA reads TGTGCCAGCAGCCAACCTACAGGGTTCGCGAACACCGGGGAGCTGTTTTTT. The genes are TRBV11-1 and TRBJ2-2; D is possibly TRBD1 (6 bases). The CDR3 length is 17 residues. V was shortened by 5 bases and J by 0 bases, with 16 bases between the two germline ends. Germline loops: CDR1 SGHAT, CDR2 FQDESV (reference sequence).

There are many counts of this clonotype. This chain uses TRBV11-2 with TRBJ2-5; TRBD1 aligns across 10 bases. There are 17 residues in the CDR3. CDR1 and CDR2 (germline): SGHAT, FQNNGV. Unmatched junction bases numbered 15, after V lost 4 bases and J lost 7 bases. The CDR3 sequence: CASSWRSGTGAGGTQYF. The CDR3 DNA follows: TGTGCCAGCAGCTGGAGATCCGGGACAGGGGCCGGAGGGACCCAGTACTTC.

This clonotype was recorded many times. V usage is TRBV28 and J usage is TRBJ2-7, with D hard to call. CDR1 is MDHEN, CDR2 SYDVKM, per germline. This CDR3 contains 10 residues. V was clipped by 5 bases and J by 4 bases, with 3 bases between them. As DNA, the CDR3 is TGTGCCAGCAGTGGGTACGAGCAGTACTTC. It specifies CASSGYEQYF. Looking up the rest from reference TRBV28 and TRBJ2-7 gives the full variable domain: DVKVTQSSRYLVKRTGEKVFLECVQDMDHENMFWYRQDPGLGLRLIYFSYDVKMKEKGDIPEGYSVSREKKERFSLILESASTNQTSMYLCASSGYEQYFGPGTRLTVT.

This clonotype was observed many times. This chain uses TRBV6-5 with TRBJ1-6; D possibly corresponds to TRBD1 (5 bases). Germline assignment: CDR1 MNHEY and CDR2 SVGAGI. V lost 2 bases to trimming and J lost 8 bases, with 10 bases between them. The CDR3 is 14 amino acids. The CDR3 coding sequence is TGTGCCAGCAGTTACGGGCAGGGCTATTCACCCCTCCACTTT. This codes for CASSYGQGYSPLHF.

This clonotype was picked up many times. CDR3 sequence: CASSLWGKPYEQYF. For the CDR3, the DNA is TGTGCCAGCAGTTTATGGGGGAAACCCTACGAGCAGTACTTC. The rearrangement joins TRBV28 to TRBJ2-7; D unclear. Trimming took off 0 bases at V and 2 bases at J, with 8 bases between the two ends. The CDR3 loop spans 14 amino acids. Looked up from germline, CDR1 is MDHEN and CDR2 is SYDVKM.

Many counts were recorded for this clonotype. This chain joins TRBV5-1 and TRBJ2-5; D may be TRBD1 (5 bases). The CDR3 runs to 14 residues. Per germline, CDR1 SGHRS and CDR2 YFSETQ. V gave up 4 bases and J gave up 3 bases, with 13 bases separating them. The CDR3 bases are TGCGCCAGCAGCCCGACAGACCGCGAAGAGACCCAGTACTTC. This sequence encodes CASSPTDREETQYF.